One TCR beta chain is described in this entry. Its target is unknown. Treatment defined: roughly 19 received Ad26.COV2.S at low or high dose, single or two shots; several received placebo; per-sample allocation not given. Following the first vaccine or placebo injection, samples were taken on day 63. Donation was by an adult aged 18-55 years who was in Boston. Libraries were prepared by immunoSEQ multiplex PCR; TCRdb keeps only in-frame clonotypes and omits some of them. Of over 400,000 clones in the sample, approximately 90% were seen once. This entry is derived from a study of Ad26.COV2.S vaccination and SARS-CoV-2 variants. CDR3 length: 15 amino acids. The V gene's germline CDR1 is SEHNR and CDR2 FQNEAQ (reference sequence). V gave up 3 bases and J gave up 11 bases, with 17 bases separating them. Study-wide results and limits: There was a possibility that the TCR breadth and depth analyses underestimated total T cell responses. Comparable non-spike TCR breadth was observed in vaccine and placebo recipients.

Here the sequenced sample was peripheral blood, taken in a trial of Ad26.COV2.S vaccine versus placebo. The rearrangement links TRBV7-9 to TRBJ1-6; D might be TRBD1 (6 bases). The receptor was isolated from a person aged 18-60 years who received the Ad26.COV2.S COVID-19 vaccine or a placebo. Here the CDR3 reads CASSFGTGPKPPLHF. CDR3 DNA sequence: TGTGCCAGCAGCTTCGGTACAGGGCCAAAGCCACCCCTCCACTTT.